This TCR beta chain was found in a study of beta chain features in type 1 diabetes. General study points: For cells with high TCR expression, cDNA sequencing could yield over-representation. Patients with type 1 diabetes showed fewer VDJ junction insertions and more deletions. In every one of the four CD4+ subsets, TCRB CDR3s were moderately but significantly shorter in Type 1 diabetes patients.

Expressed TCRB transcripts were sequenced because the isolated RNA had all been reverse transcribed beforehand. The table came from immunoSEQ multiplex PCR; TCRdb's copy has only in-frame clones and leaves some out. The sample holds approximately 140,000 clones; approximately 9% are singletons and the top ten take 0.65% to 0.75%. This clone was found a few times. Its antigen is not identified. What was sequenced was central memory CD4+ T cells from blood. This receptor was taken from a man younger than 45 with type 1 diabetes.

The CDR3 here is CASSQEGTVNQPQHF. CDR3 coding DNA: TGCGCCAGCAGCCAAGAAGGGACAGTTAATCAGCCCCAGCATTTT. The gene calls are TRBV4-3 and TRBJ1-5, with 7 bases fitting TRBD1. Trimming removed 0 bases from V and 4 bases from J; junction bases left unmatched: 3. Germline-derived CDR1 and CDR2 are LGHNA and YSLEER. This CDR3 has 15 amino acids.